These 25 T cell receptor beta chains were sequenced from one sample in a study of blood T cell repertoires in COVID-19. Clones were read by immunoSEQ multiplex PCR, and TCRdb kept only the in-frame ones, dropping some. The table records under 60,000 clones, 79% of them present only once. The sample comprised peripheral blood. Every receptor here comes from a man between 65 and 85 years old with acute or convalescent COVID-19.

The chain employs TRBV28 and TRBJ2-5, with TRBD2 identical over 8 bases. Unmatched junction bases numbered 10, after V lost 8 bases and J lost 5 bases. The germline gives CDR1 MDHEN, CDR2 SYDVKM. The CDR3 is 14 amino acids. Here the CDR3 reads CASRLLAGWETQYF. The DNA for the CDR3 is TGTGCCAGCCGTCTGTTAGCGGGGTGGGAGACCCAGTACTTC.

The V and J genes are TRBV13 and TRBJ2-3; D unclear. Trimming left V 1 base short and J 2 bases short, with 7 bases between. Germline V lookup: CDR1 PRHDT, CDR2 FYEKMQ (reference sequence). This CDR3 is built from 14 residues. The DNA for the CDR3 is TGTGCCAGCAGCTTAGTTGTCCTCACAGATACGCAGTATTTT. It codes for CASSLVVLTDTQYF.

As to this clone: This sample also contains other DNA sequences that code for the same CDR3. V gene TRBV29-1 combines with J gene TRBJ1-1, with a tentative D call TRBD1 (6 bases). Trimming shortened V by 3 bases and J by 3 bases, and 8 bases separated the two germline ends. The CDR3 is made up of 12 amino acids. Looked up from germline, CDR1 is SQVTM and CDR2 is ANQGSEA. CDR3 DNA sequence: TGCAGCGTTGATACAGGGTACACTGAAGCTTTCTTT. Encoded protein: CSVDTGYTEAFF.

This chain connects TRBV6-5 to TRBJ1-4; D gene ambiguous. V was trimmed by 6 bases and J by 0 bases, leaving 8 bases between them. The CDR3 loop spans 14 amino acids. The germline V gene encodes CDR1 MNHEY and CDR2 SVGAGI. CDR3 sequence (DNA): TGTGCCAGCAGCCATGCTACAACTAATGAAAAACTGTTTTTT. Translating it yields CASSHATTNEKLFF.

CDR3 protein: CASSDTDTQYF. The CDR3 DNA reads TGTGCCAGCTCAGACACAGATACGCAGTATTTT. V and J are TRBV7-2 and TRBJ2-3, with unresolved D. CDR1 and CDR2 from the germline V gene are SGHTA and FQGNSA. This CDR3 has 11 amino acids. Trimming pared 8 bases from V and 2 bases from J, leaving 5 bases between. The full variable domain, in which reference TRBV7-2 and TRBJ2-3 provide the parts outside the CDR3, is GAGVSQSPSNKVTEKGKDVELRCDPISGHTALYWYRQSLGQGLEFLIYFQGNSAPDKSGLPSDRFSAERTGGSVSTLTIQRTQQEDSAVYLCASSDTDTQYFGPGTRLTVL.

This chain uses TRBV4-2 with TRBJ1-4, with TRBD1 matching 9 bases. This CDR3 has 15 residues. Germline trimming cut 0 bases from V and 4 bases from J; bases unmatched to any gene: 0. Germline CDR1 reads LGHNA; CDR2 reads YNFKEQ. The CDR3 DNA follows: TGTGCCAGCAGCCAAGAGGACAGGGGTAATGAAAAACTGTTTTTT. This gives the protein CASSQEDRGNEKLFF.

The V gene is TRBV6-1, the J gene TRBJ2-3; 9 bases fit TRBD2. Germline lookup yields CDR1 MNHNS and CDR2 SASEGT. The CDR3 is 19 residues long. The J segment lost 4 bases and the V segment lost 2 bases, leaving 16 bases of the junction unmatched. In nucleotides, the CDR3 is TGTGCCAGCAGTGAATTCCGGGCGTTTGGCGGGGGGGCGTCAGATACGCAGTATTTT. Translation: CASSEFRAFGGGASDTQYF.

The rearrangement joins TRBV11-3 to TRBJ2-7; D is undetermined. The length of the CDR3 is 14 residues. Germline lookup yields CDR1 SGHNT and CDR2 YENEEA. The V and J ends lost 2 bases and 9 bases respectively, with 17 bases between them. The CDR3 region has the DNA TGTGCCAGCAGCTTACCAACACCTTGGAGCGTGCAGTACTTC. This gives the protein CASSLPTPWSVQYF.

The chain combines TRBV27 with TRBJ2-2, with TRBD2 identical over 7 bases. This CDR3 is 15 amino acids long. Germline CDR1 and CDR2: MNHEY and SMNVEV (reference sequence). V lost 6 bases, J lost 5 bases, and 9 bases stayed unmatched. In DNA form, the CDR3 reads TGTGCCAGCAGCCTTGGGACTACGGTAACCGGGGAGCTGTTTTTT. This translates into CASSLGTTVTGELFF.

The V and J genes are TRBV12-5 and TRBJ2-7, with D uncertain. This CDR3 has 14 residues. Looked up from germline, CDR1 is LGHNT and CDR2 is FRNRAP. Trimming cost V 2 bases and J 5 bases, with 13 bases left between them. This CDR3 reads CASGLWARINEQYF. CDR3 in DNA: TGTGCTAGTGGTTTGTGGGCCAGAATAAACGAGCAGTACTTC.

The genes are TRBV2 and TRBJ2-2, with 8 bases that match TRBD1. The CDR3 covers 15 residues. V lost 7 bases to trimming and J lost 5 bases; unmatched junction nucleotides: 9. Germline loops: CDR1 SNHLY, CDR2 FYNNEI. The CDR3 DNA reads TGTGCCAGCACCCCAGGGGGCCAAAAAACCGGGGAGCTGTTTTTT. It encodes CASTPGGQKTGELFF.

V is TRBV5-1 and J is TRBJ2-7, with D tentatively TRBD2 (6 bases). The CDR3 loop spans 14 amino acids. Trimming took 3 bases from V and 7 from J, leaving 17 bases between them. The V gene's germline CDR1 is SGHRS and CDR2 YFSETQ. CDR3 DNA sequence: TGCGCCAGCAGCTGGGACGGGACTTCGGGGGAGCAGTACTTC. As protein: CASSWDGTSGEQYF.

CDR3 protein: CARAGTGGFNYTYEQYF. The CDR3, as DNA: TGCGCCAGGGCCGGGACAGGGGGATTTAATTATACCTACGAGCAGTACTTC. The V and J genes are TRBV5-1 and TRBJ2-7; 11 bases are shared with TRBD1. V was pared by 8 bases and J by 2 bases, with 15 bases of the junction left unmatched. Germline-derived CDR1 and CDR2 are SGHRS and YFSETQ. The CDR3 has 17 residues.

This clone turned up a few times. The chain joins TRBV11-3 to TRBJ2-7; D might be TRBD1 (6 bases). Germline V gene sequence: CDR1 SGHNT, CDR2 YENEEA. Trimming left V 5 bases short and J 7 bases short, with 12 bases between. The CDR3 spans 12 residues. CDR3 amino acids: CASSRGQGEQYF. For the CDR3, the DNA is TGTGCCAGCAGCCGGGGACAAGGGGAGCAGTACTTC.

The chain employs TRBV4-1 and TRBJ1-2, with 7 bases identical to TRBD1. The V segment lost 9 bases and the J segment 4 bases; nucleotides outside the gene matches: 17. Germline V CDR1 and CDR2: MGHRA, YSYEKL. The CDR3 has 16 amino acids. DNA for the CDR3: TGCGCCAGTGAACCTAGGGGGCGGGCTTCAAGCTATGGCTACACCTTC. It yields the protein CASEPRGRASSYGYTF.

The chain joins TRBV5-1 to TRBJ1-2, with D possibly TRBD1 on 5 matching bases. Trimming removed 3 bases at V and 3 bases at J, with 6 bases between. This CDR3 is 12 amino acids long. The germline CDR1 and CDR2 sequences are SGHRS and YFSETQ. Here the CDR3 reads CASSSGDYGYTF. For the CDR3, the DNA is TGCGCCAGCAGCTCGGGGGACTATGGCTACACCTTC.

The chain couples TRBV19 to TRBJ2-3; D call uncertain. CDR1 and CDR2 from the germline V gene are LNHDA and SQIVND (reference sequence). The CDR3 loop spans 17 amino acids. V lost 5 bases to trimming and J lost 0 bases, with 18 bases between them. In DNA, the CDR3 is TGTGCCAGTAGTTCCGGAACAGTCTACTCTAGCACAGATACGCAGTATTTT. Translation gives CASSSGTVYSSTDTQYF. Together with reference TRBV19 and TRBJ2-3, the CDR3 gives the full variable domain: DGGITQSPKYLFRKEGQNVTLSCEQNLNHDAMYWYRQDPGQGLRLIYYSQIVNDFQKGDIAEGYSVSREKKESFPLTVTSAQKNPTAFYLCASSSGTVYSSTDTQYFGPGTRLTVL.

The chain joins TRBV5-4 to TRBJ1-1; 7 bases are a match to TRBD1. The ends lost 4 bases at V and 1 base at J; junction bases unmatched: 10. The CDR3 loop spans 16 amino acids. The germline CDR1 and CDR2 sequences are SGHNT and YYREEE (reference sequence). Here the CDR3 reads CASSGGIRGENTEAFF. CDR3 DNA: TGTGCCAGCAGCGGGGGGATCAGGGGGGAGAACACTGAAGCTTTCTTT.

A few counts support this clone. V usage is TRBV2 and J usage is TRBJ1-1; 10 bases map to TRBD1. V lost 0 bases and J lost 5; bases outside the gene matches: 0. This CDR3 contains 14 residues. The V gene's germline CDR1 is SNHLY and CDR2 FYNNEI. DNA of the CDR3: TGTGCCAGCAGTGAAGCGGACAGGGGGACTGAAGCTTTCTTT. Translating it yields CASSEADRGTEAFF.

The CDR3 is CASSAISGNQPQHF. For the CDR3, the DNA is TGCGCCAGCAGTGCCATCTCAGGGAATCAGCCCCAGCATTTT. The chain joins TRBV10-2 to TRBJ1-5, with a possible D match to TRBD1 (5 bases). From germline, CDR1 is WSHSY and CDR2 SAAADI. The CDR3 is 14 amino acids. The V end was cut by 4 bases, the J end by 4 bases, with 11 bases between.

Concerning this clone itself: At one end, the junction sequence differs from germline, possibly due to a read error. The chain employs TRBV28 and TRBJ1-1; 8 positions match TRBD1. Germline V gene sequence: CDR1 MDHEN, CDR2 SYDVKM. The CDR3 is made up of 16 amino acids. CDR3 nucleotides: TGTGCCAGCAGCCCGGGACAGGTGAGAATGAACACTGAAGCTTTTTTT. It encodes CASSPGQVRMNTEAFF.

This clone was found a few times. The genes are TRBV10-1 and TRBJ1-1; no clear D. The CDR3 contains 13 residues. The V gene's germline CDR1 is WNHNN and CDR2 SYGVQD (reference sequence). The V end lost 6 bases, the J end lost 5 bases, and 13 bases lay between the germline ends. Here the CDR3 DNA reads TGCGCCAGCAGCACGGGGTTGGGGACTGAAGCTTTCTTT. Translation gives CASSTGLGTEAFF.

The CDR3 nucleotides are TGTGCCAGCAGCCAATCGGAACAGGGAGGCAATCAGCCCCAGCATTTT. As protein: CASSQSEQGGNQPQHF. The chain employs TRBV16 and TRBJ1-5; D perhaps matches TRBD1 (6 bases). Germline CDR1 reads KGHSY; CDR2 reads FQNENV. The CDR3 loop spans 16 amino acids. The V and J ends lost 0 bases and 2 bases respectively, with 11 bases between them.

A remark on this clone: The sample holds other DNA sequences that translate to the same CDR3. This chain joins TRBV28 and TRBJ2-5; D is unclear. Germline loops: CDR1 MDHEN, CDR2 SYDVKM. Trimming removed 11 bases from V and 5 bases from J, with 30 bases in between. CDR3 length: 17 amino acids. The DNA of the CDR3 is TGTGCCTTGGGCAAGCTGGGCCGGTTGGCCCGACGGGAGACCCAGTACTTC. This gives the protein CALGKLGRLARRETQYF.

A few counts support this clone. The rearrangement links TRBV2 to TRBJ1-6, with 8 bases identical to TRBD1. V shed 6 bases and J 5 bases; nucleotides not matched to a gene: 3. CDR3 length: 14 amino acids. Germline lookup yields CDR1 SNHLY and CDR2 FYNNEI. The CDR3, as DNA: TGTGCCAGCAGGAAGGACAGGGATAATTCACCCCTCCACTTT. Encoded protein: CASRKDRDNSPLHF.